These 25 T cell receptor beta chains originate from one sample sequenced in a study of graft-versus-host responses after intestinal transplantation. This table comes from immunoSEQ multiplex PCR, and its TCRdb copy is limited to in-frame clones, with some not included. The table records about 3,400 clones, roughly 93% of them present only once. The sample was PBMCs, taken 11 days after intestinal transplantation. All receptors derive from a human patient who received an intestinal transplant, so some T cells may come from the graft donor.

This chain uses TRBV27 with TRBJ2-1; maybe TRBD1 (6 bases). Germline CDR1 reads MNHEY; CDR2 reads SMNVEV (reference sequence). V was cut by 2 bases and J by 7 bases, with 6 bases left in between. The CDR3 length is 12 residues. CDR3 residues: CASSLQGNEQFF. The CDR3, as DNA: TGTGCCAGCAGTTTACAGGGGAATGAGCAGTTCTTC.

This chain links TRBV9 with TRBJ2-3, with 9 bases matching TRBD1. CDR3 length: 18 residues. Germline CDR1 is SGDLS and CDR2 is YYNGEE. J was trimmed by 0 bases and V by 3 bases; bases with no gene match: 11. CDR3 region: CASSGGQGYSSSTDTQYF. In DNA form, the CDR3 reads TGTGCCAGCAGCGGGGGACAGGGTTATTCTTCTAGCACAGATACGCAGTATTTT.

The CDR3, as DNA: TGCAGCGTTGCGGGAGGGAGGACTGAAGCTTTCTTT. It specifies CSVAGGRTEAFF. The genes are TRBV29-1 and TRBJ1-1; D remains ambiguous. Germline V gene sequence: CDR1 SQVTM, CDR2 ANQGSEA. The CDR3 has 12 residues. Trimming took off 4 bases at V and 5 bases at J, with 11 bases between the two ends.

The CDR3 DNA is TGCGCCAGCAGTCCCCTAGCACATTACGAGCAGTACTTC. Its protein product is CASSPLAHYEQYF. The chain couples TRBV4-1 to TRBJ2-7, with TRBD2 as a possible D gene (5 bases). The length of the CDR3 is 13 residues. Germline CDR1 MGHRA, CDR2 YSYEKL. Trimming shortened V by 6 bases and J by 4 bases, and 13 bases separated the two germline ends.

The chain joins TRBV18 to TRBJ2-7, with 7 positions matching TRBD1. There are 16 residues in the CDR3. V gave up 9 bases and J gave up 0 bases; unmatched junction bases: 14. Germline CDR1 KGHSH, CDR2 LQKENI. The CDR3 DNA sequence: TGTGCCAGTCGCCTTTTAAGGGGGCCTGACTCCTACGAGCAGTACTTC. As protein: CASRLLRGPDSYEQYF.

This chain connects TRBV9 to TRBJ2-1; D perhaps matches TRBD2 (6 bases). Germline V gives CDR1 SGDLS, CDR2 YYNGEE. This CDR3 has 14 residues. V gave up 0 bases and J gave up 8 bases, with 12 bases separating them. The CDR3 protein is CASSVAGLPDEQFF. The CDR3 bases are TGTGCCAGCAGCGTAGCGGGACTGCCGGATGAGCAGTTCTTC.

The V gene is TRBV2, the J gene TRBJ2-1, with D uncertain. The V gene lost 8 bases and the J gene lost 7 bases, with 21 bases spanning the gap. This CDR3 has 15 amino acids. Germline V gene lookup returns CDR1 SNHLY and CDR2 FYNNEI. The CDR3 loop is CASYAVVPVGNEQFF. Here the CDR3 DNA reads TGTGCCAGCTATGCGGTGGTCCCGGTCGGTAATGAGCAGTTCTTC. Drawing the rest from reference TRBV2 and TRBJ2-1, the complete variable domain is EPEVTQTPSHQVTQMGQEVILRCVPISNHLYFYWYRQILGQKVEFLVSFYNNEISEKSEIFDDQFSVERPDGSNFTLKIRSTKLEDSAMYFCASYAVVPVGNEQFFGPGTRLTVL.

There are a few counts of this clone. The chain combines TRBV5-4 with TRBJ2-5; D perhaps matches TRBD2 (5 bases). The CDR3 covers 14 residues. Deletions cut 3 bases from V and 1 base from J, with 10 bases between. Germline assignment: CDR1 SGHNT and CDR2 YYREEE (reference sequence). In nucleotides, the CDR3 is TGTGCCAGCAGCTGGACTGACACCCAAGAGACCCAGTACTTC. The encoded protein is CASSWTDTQETQYF.

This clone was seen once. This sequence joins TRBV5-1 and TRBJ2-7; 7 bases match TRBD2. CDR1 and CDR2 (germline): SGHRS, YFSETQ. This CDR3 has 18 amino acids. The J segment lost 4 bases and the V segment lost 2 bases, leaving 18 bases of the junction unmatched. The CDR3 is CASSFGVVASSGSYEQYF. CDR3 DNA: TGCGCCAGCAGCTTTGGGGTTGTAGCGTCTAGCGGATCTTACGAGCAGTACTTC.

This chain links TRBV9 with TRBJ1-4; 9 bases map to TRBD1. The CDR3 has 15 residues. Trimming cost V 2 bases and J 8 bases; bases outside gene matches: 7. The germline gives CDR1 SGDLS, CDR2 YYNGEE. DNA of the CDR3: TGTGCCAGCAGCGTCGAACAGGGGGCCGACGAAAAACTGTTTTTT. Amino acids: CASSVEQGADEKLFF.

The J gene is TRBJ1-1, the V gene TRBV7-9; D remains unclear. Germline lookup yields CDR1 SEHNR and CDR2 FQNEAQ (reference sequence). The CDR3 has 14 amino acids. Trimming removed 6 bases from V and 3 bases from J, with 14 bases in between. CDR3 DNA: TGTGCCAGCAGTATCGGTCCCCCGGACACTGAAGCTTTCTTT. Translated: CASSIGPPDTEAFF.

CDR3 nucleotides: TGTGCCAGCAGTTTAGTAGCTACCGAAGATACGCAGTATTTT. It yields the protein CASSLVATEDTQYF. This chain links TRBV28 with TRBJ2-3; D gene unclear. The CDR3 is 14 residues long. Deletions cut 2 bases from V and 5 bases from J, with 11 bases between. Per germline, CDR1 MDHEN and CDR2 SYDVKM.

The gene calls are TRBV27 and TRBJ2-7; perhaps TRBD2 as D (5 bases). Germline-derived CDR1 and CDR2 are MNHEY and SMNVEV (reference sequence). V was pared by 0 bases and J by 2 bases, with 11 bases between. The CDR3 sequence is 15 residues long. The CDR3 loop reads CASSLSSGSAYEQYF. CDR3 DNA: TGTGCCAGCAGTTTATCATCGGGGAGTGCCTACGAGCAGTACTTC.

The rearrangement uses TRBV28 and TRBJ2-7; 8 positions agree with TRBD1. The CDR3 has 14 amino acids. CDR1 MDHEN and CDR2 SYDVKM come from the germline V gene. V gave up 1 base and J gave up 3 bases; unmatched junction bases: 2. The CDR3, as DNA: TGTGCCAGCAGTTTATCCGGGACAGGCTACGAGCAGTACTTC. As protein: CASSLSGTGYEQYF. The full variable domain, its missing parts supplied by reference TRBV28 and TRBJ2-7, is DVKVTQSSRYLVKRTGEKVFLECVQDMDHENMFWYRQDPGLGLRLIYFSYDVKMKEKGDIPEGYSVSREKKERFSLILESASTNQTSMYLCASSLSGTGYEQYFGPGTRLTVT.

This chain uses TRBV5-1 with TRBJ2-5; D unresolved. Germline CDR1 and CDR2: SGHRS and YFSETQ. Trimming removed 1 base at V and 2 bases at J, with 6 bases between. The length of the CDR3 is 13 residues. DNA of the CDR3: TGCGCCAGCAGCTTGAACTCACAAGAGACCCAGTACTTC. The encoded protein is CASSLNSQETQYF.

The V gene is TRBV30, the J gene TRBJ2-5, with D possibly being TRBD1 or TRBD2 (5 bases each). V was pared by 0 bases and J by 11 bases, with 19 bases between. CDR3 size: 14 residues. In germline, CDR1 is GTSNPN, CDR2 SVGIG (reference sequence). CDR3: CAWSVEGSLWEQYF. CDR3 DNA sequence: TGTGCCTGGAGTGTAGAGGGGAGCCTGTGGGAGCAGTACTTC.

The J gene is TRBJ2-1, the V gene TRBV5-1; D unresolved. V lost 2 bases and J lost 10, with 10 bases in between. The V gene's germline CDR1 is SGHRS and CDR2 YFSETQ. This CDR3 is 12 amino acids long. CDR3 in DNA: TGCGCCAGCAGCTTTCGAGTCGAGGAGCAGTTCTTC. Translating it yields CASSFRVEEQFF.

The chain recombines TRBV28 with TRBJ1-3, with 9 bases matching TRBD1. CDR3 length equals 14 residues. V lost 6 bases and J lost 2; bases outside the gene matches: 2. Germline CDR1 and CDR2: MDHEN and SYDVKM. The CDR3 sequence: CASRGQGTGNTIYF. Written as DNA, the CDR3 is TGTGCCAGCAGGGGACAGGGAACTGGAAACACCATATATTTT.

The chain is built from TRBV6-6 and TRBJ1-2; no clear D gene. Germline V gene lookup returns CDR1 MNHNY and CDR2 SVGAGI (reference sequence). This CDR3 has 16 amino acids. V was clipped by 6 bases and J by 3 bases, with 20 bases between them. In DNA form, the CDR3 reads TGTGCCAGCAGCCTCGGCCCCGAAGGGAGGGACTATGGCTACACCTTC. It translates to CASSLGPEGRDYGYTF.

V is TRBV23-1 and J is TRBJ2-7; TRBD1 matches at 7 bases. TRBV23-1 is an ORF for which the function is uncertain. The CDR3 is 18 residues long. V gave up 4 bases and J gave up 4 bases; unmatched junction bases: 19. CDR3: CASSRDRAHGVLVYEQYF. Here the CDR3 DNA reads TGCGCCAGCAGTCGAGACAGGGCGCACGGAGTTTTGGTGTACGAGCAGTACTTC.

The CDR3: CASSLVKKRGPGRYYGYTF. In DNA, the CDR3 is TGTGCCAGCAGCTTAGTCAAGAAGAGGGGTCCGGGGCGATACTATGGCTACACCTTC. The chain employs TRBV7-6 and TRBJ1-2; TRBD1 might be the D (5 bases). This CDR3 contains 19 residues. The germline V gene has CDR1 SGHVS and CDR2 FNYEAQ. The V gene lost 1 base and the J gene lost 3 bases, with 24 bases spanning the gap. The complete variable domain, with remaining parts taken from reference TRBV7-6 and TRBJ1-2, reads GAGVSQSPRYKVTKRGQDVALRCDPISGHVSLYWYRQALGQGPEFLTYFNYEAQQDKSGLPNDRFSAERPEGSISTLTIQRTEQRDSAMYRCASSLVKKRGPGRYYGYTFGSGTRLTVV.

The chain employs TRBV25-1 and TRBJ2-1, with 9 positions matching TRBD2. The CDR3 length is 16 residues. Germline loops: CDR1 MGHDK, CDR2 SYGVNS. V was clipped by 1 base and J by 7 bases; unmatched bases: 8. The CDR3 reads CASSEWTSVRGNEQFF. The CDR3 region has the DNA TGTGCCAGCAGTGAATGGACTAGCGTCAGGGGAAATGAGCAGTTCTTC.

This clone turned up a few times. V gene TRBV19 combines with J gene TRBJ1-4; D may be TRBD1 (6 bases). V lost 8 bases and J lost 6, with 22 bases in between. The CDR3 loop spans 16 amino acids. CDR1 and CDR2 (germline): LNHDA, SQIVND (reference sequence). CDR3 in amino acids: CASGHGRAGEHEKLFF. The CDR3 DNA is TGTGCCAGTGGCCACGGGCGGGCAGGGGAACATGAAAAACTGTTTTTT.

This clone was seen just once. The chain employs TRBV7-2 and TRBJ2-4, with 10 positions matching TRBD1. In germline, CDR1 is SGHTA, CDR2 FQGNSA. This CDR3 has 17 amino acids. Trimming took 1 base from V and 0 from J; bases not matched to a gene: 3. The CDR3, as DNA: TGTGCCAGCAGCTTAGGACAGGGGGCAAGAGCCAAAAACATTCAGTACTTC. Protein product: CASSLGQGARAKNIQYF.

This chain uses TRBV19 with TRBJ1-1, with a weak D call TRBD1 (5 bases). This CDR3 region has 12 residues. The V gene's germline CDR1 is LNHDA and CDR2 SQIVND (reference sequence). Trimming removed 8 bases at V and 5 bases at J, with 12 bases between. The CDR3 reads CASRIGGTEAFF. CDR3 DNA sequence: TGTGCCAGTCGAATCGGGGGAACTGAAGCTTTCTTT.